This entry is about one TCR beta chain. Its antigen is as yet unknown. The source of the sample is a study of CD8 T cells in ankylosing spondylitis. Study-level results: It was reported that disease-linked clones were significantly enriched in matched ankylosing spondylitis synovial fluid. About 8 highly homologous variants made up a TCR beta motif, and this motif appeared characteristic of ankylosing spondylitis blood.

In making TCR beta libraries, quantitative 5'-RACE with molecular barcodes was used. From the 5' RACE reads, TCRdb called clonotypes with MiXCR, one entry per CDR3 protein. The repertoire holds about 260,000 distinct CDR3 sequences, with around 20% as singletons. The germline V and J ends were trimmed by 2 bases and 1 base, with 15 bases remaining between them. Germline V lookup: CDR1 GTSNPN, CDR2 SVGIG (reference sequence). This CDR3 region has 16 residues. V and J are TRBV30 and TRBJ2-1; the D call may be TRBD1 or TRBD2 (5 bases each). Source material: blood, either unsorted or a sorted T cell fraction (not recorded which). The sequence was collected from a male donor with ankylosing spondylitis or in good health (not recorded which). In DNA form, the CDR3 reads TGTGCCTGGAGTCAAAGAGGATGGGGGTCCTACAATGAGCAGTTCTTC. Translation: CAWSQRGWGSYNEQFF.